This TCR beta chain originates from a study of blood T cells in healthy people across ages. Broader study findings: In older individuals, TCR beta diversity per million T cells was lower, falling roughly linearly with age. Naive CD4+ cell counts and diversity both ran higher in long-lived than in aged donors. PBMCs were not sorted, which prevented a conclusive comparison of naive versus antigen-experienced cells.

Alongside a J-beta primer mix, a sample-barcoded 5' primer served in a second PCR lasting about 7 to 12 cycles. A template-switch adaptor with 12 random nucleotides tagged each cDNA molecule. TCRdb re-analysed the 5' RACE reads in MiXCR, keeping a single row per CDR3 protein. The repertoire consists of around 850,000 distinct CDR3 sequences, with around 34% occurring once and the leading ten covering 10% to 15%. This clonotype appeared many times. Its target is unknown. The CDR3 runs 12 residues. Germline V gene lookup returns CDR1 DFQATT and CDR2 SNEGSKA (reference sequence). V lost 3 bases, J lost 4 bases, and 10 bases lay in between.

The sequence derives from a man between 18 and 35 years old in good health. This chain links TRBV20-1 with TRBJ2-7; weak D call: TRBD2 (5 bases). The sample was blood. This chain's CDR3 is CSASHGIYEQYF. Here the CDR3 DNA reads TGCAGTGCTAGCCACGGGATTTACGAGCAGTACTTC.